The clone carrying this T cell receptor (beta chain) came up many times. No antigen is known for it. One entry per CDR3 protein results from TCRdb running MiXCR on the 5' RACE reads. The sample holds 25,000 to 35,000 distinct CDR3 sequences, over 2.5% seen once. These data originate in a study of early T cells in non-severe SARS-CoV-2 infection. V was trimmed by 7 bases and J by 2 bases, leaving 10 bases between them. CDR1 is MNHNS, CDR2 SASEGT, per germline. This CDR3 is built from 13 residues. General study points: Missing private and CD4 specificities, VDJdb matching favored anti-spike CD8 responses.

This sequence joins TRBV6-1 and TRBJ2-3; no definite D call. The sequenced sample was whole blood. The clonotype originates from an adult who was a healthcare worker with PCR-confirmed SARS-CoV-2 infection or an uninfected control (not recorded which). The CDR3 coding sequence is TGTGCCAGCAACAACCCTTCCACAGATACGCAGTATTTT. Protein: CASNNPSTDTQYF.